This T cell receptor beta chain was captured by sequencing in a study of blood T cell repertoires in COVID-19. Germline-derived CDR1 and CDR2 are KGHSH and LQKENI. Trimming cost V 2 bases and J 2 bases, with 19 bases left between them. The CDR3 is made up of 17 amino acids. Here immunoSEQ multiplex PCR was the method, and the copy in TCRdb shows in-frame clones only, minus some. The sample holds 250,000 to 350,000 clones, 70% to 90% seen once. In this sample, this clone turned up a few times. This receptor was identified in a woman aged 25 to 39 who had recovered from COVID-19. The chain joins TRBV18 to TRBJ2-7; D might be TRBD1 (5 bases). Material: PBMCs or T cells enriched from blood (not recorded which). The CDR3 region has the DNA TGTGCCAGCTCACCAGGTCGAGACAGTGAAAAAGCCTACGAGCAGTACTTC. Translated: CASSPGRDSEKAYEQYF.